The clone carrying this T cell receptor (beta chain) was counted once. The target antigen is unknown. V was cut by 3 bases and J by 7 bases, with 23 bases left in between. Per germline, CDR1 SGDLS and CDR2 YYNGEE. The CDR3 consists of 16 residues. The data derive from a study of OX40 agonist ivuxolimab in advanced cancers. Sequencing was performed with immunoSEQ multiplex PCR; in TCRdb, only in-frame clones are kept and a portion is missing. The sample lists some 40,000 clones; 83% were seen once. Broader study findings: CD8+ T cells showed, on average, more clonal expansion than CD4+ cells.

The J gene is TRBJ2-7, the V gene TRBV9; tentatively, D is TRBD1 (6 bases). The sequencing here drew on CD4+ or CD8+ T cells sorted from blood, taken in a trial of the OX40 agonist ivuxolimab. The source is an adult with an advanced solid tumor such as melanoma, head and neck, liver or kidney cancer. For the CDR3, the DNA is TGTGCCAGCAGCGCGGGGCCGGGACAACTACCCCCTGAGCAGTACTTC. Translation gives CASSAGPGQLPPEQYF.